The rows below give T cell receptor beta chains drawn from one sample of a study of metastatic and nonmetastatic thyroid tumors. Using MiXCR, TCRdb reanalyzed the PCR reads. This sample carries over 20,000 clones, approximately 10% of them seen once, and the ten largest clones take about 7.3%. The sequenced sample was blood. The receptors were gathered from a female donor with papillary thyroid cancer or a benign thyroid nodule (not recorded which). Some clones in this sample may be carry-over from other donors' samples. CDR3s include the opening cysteine and the closing phenylalanine or tryptophan. Fields, in order: J gene, V gene, D gene, clone size, CDR3 DNA, CDR3 protein. A D gene is named only where the DNA matches it firmly. Not all rows give a size; the values are once, few, many and, for expanded clones, a class.

TRBJ2-2 | TRBV7-9 | TRBD1 | many | TGTGCCAGCGGCAGGGGGTGGATCTTGGGGGAGCTGTTTTTT | CASGRGWILGELFF
TRBJ1-5 | TRBV28 | - | many | TGTGCCAGCAGTTCTTCAGGGGATAAAGGTCAGCCCCAGCATTTT | CASSSSGDKGQPQHF
TRBJ1-6 | TRBV10-3 | - | many | TGTGCCATCAGTGGTCGGGATCATAATTCACCCCTCCACTTT | CAISGRDHNSPLHF
TRBJ2-6 | TRBV30 | TRBD2 | many | TGTGCCTGGAGGGGGGGGTCCGGGGCCAACGTCCTGACTTTC | CAWRGGSGANVLTF
TRBJ2-1 | TRBV15 | TRBD2 | many | TGTGCCACCTCTGGGACTAGCGGGAGGGCCCGGGGAAATGAGCAGTTCTTC | CATSGTSGRARGNEQFF
TRBJ2-7 | TRBV7-8 | TRBD2 | many | TGTGCCAGCAGCTTGCTGACTAGCGGAGAGCAGTACTTC | CASSLLTSGEQYF
TRBJ2-7 | TRBV6-4 | - | medium-sized | TGTGCCAGCAGTAACCCGGGGCCATGCTACGAGCAGTACTTC | CASSNPGPCYEQYF
TRBJ1-1 | TRBV28 | TRBD1 | many | TGTGCCAGCAGTTCTGGAACAGGGGACACTGAAGCTTTCTTT | CASSSGTGDTEAFF
TRBJ2-3 | TRBV20-1 | TRBD2 | few | TGCAGTGCTGGGGGGGGGGCAGATACGCAGTATTTT | CSAGGGADTQYF
TRBJ2-1 | TRBV4-3 | TRBD2 | many | TGCGCCAGCAGCCAAGATTTCGGGACTAGCGGGAGGGATGAGCAGTTCTTC | CASSQDFGTSGRDEQFF
TRBJ2-7 | TRBV11-2 | - | once | TGTGCCAGCAGCTTTGGGGAGATCCCCTACGAGCAGTACTTC | CASSFGEIPYEQYF
TRBJ2-1 | TRBV2 | - | many | TGTGCCAGCAGGGCAAACAATGAGCAGTTCTTC | CASRANNEQFF
TRBJ2-2 | TRBV19 | - | - | TGTGCCAGCGGTAAGGGGAGTCTGAACACCGGGGAACTGTTTTTT | CASGKGSLNTGELFF
TRBJ2-7 | TRBV18 | - | - | TGTGCCAGCTCCCCTACTACTAGCAACTACGAGCAGTACTTC | CASSPTTSNYEQYF
TRBJ2-3 | TRBV25-1 | - | many | TGTGCCAGCGATCGTCCGGGACACGGAAATTTCACAGATACGCAGTATTTT | CASDRPGHGNFTDTQYF
TRBJ1-2 | TRBV7-3 | - | many | TGTGCCAGCAGCTCCAGGGCAGGGGACGGCTACACCTTC | CASSSRAGDGYTF
TRBJ2-1 | TRBV28 | - | few | TGTGCCAGCTGTACGCTTCGACGGGGTATTGGGGGCAATGAGCAGTTCTTC | CASCTLRRGIGGNEQFF
TRBJ1-4 | TRBV20-1 | - | many | TGCAGCGCCTTAGGAGCTAATGAAAAACTGTTTTTT | CSALGANEKLFF
TRBJ1-2 | TRBV28 | - | many | TGTGCCAGTAGTCCCCCGGCAGGGGTATATGGCTACACCTTC | CASSPPAGVYGYTF
TRBJ2-7 | TRBV11-2 | - | many | TGTGCCAGCAGCTTAGAGGGGGTCTTGCTAGCCTACGAGCAGTACTTC | CASSLEGVLLAYEQYF
TRBJ2-5 | TRBV29-1 | - | many | TGCAGCGTAGGGGACAACGGGGAGACCCAGTACTTC | CSVGDNGETQYF
TRBJ2-2 | TRBV6-2/TRBV6-3 | - | few | TGTGCCAGCAGTTACCGGGACACTGGGGAGTTGTTTTTT | CASSYRDTGELFF
TRBJ2-5 | TRBV7-9 | TRBD2 | many | TGTGCCAGCATCGCACCCCGTGGAACTAGCGGTGGAGAGACCCAGTACTTC | CASIAPRGTSGGETQYF
TRBJ2-3 | TRBV9 | - | - | TGTGCCAGCAGCGTAGTCGACAGTGGCACAGATACGCAGTATTTT | CASSVVDSGTDTQYF
TRBJ1-6 | TRBV6-1 | - | once | TGTGCAAGCAGTGAACTGGTTGCAGAGGGTAGCTCACCCCTCCACTTT | CASSELVAEGSSPLHF
TRBJ2-1 | TRBV28 | - | many | TGTGCCAGCAGTTGGCGAGGAGCCGAAGATGAGCAGTTCTTC | CASSWRGAEDEQFF
TRBJ2-1 | TRBV12-3/TRBV12-4 | - | once | TGTGCCAGCGCACATAGTGGAGGGTACATTGAGCAGTTCTTC | CASAHSGGYIEQFF
TRBJ2-1 | TRBV3-1 | - | many | TGTGCCAGCAGCGTCGTTTTTGCTGAGCAGTTCTTC | CASSVVFAEQFF
TRBJ2-3 | TRBV4-2 | - | few | TGTGCCAGCAGCCAAGATCAGGGGGGGGCAGATACGCAGTATTTT | CASSQDQGGADTQYF
TRBJ2-3 | TRBV12-3/TRBV12-4 | - | - | TGTGTCAGCAGTTACACCACGGTGAGGCTTGCGGGTGTCCCAGATACGCAGTATTTT | CVSSYTTVRLAGVPDTQYF
TRBJ2-5 | TRBV6-4 | TRBD2 | - | TGTGCCAGCAGTGACACTAGCGGGAGATTCGGCCAAGAGACCCAGTACTTC | CASSDTSGRFGQETQYF
TRBJ1-5 | TRBV6-4 | - | many | TGTGCCAGCAGTGAGGGTAGCAATCAGCCCCAGCATTTT | CASSEGSNQPQHF
TRBJ2-7 | TRBV20-1 | TRBD2 | many | TGCAGTGCTAGAGCCGGGTCGGATGGCGGGAGGGCTTCCTACGAGCAGTACTTC | CSARAGSDGGRASYEQYF
TRBJ2-7 | TRBV7-6 | - | many | TGTGCCAGCAGCTTAGGAGAGAACAGCTGGTACGAGCAGTACTTC | CASSLGENSWYEQYF
TRBJ2-7 | TRBV4-3 | TRBD1 | few | TGCGCCAGCAGCCAAGAGGCGCCCGGGGACAGGGTCTACGAGCAGTACTTC | CASSQEAPGDRVYEQYF
TRBJ2-7 | TRBV20-1 | - | many | TGCAGTGCTCCGTCCAGCCAAACGATTTACGAGCAGTACTTC | CSAPSSQTIYEQYF
TRBJ2-2 | TRBV7-9 | - | many | TGTGCCAGCAGCCCCGTGGGGGGCGGGGAGCTGTTTTTT | CASSPVGGGELFF
TRBJ2-7 | TRBV6-2/TRBV6-3 | TRBD2 | medium-sized | TGTGCCAGCAGAAGACTAGCAGCCTCCTACGAGCAGTACTTC | CASRRLAASYEQYF
TRBJ2-7 | TRBV4-2 | - | once | TGTGCCAGCAGCCAAGGCCGCGGGGTCACGTATGAGCAGTACTTC | CASSQGRGVTYEQYF
TRBJ2-2 | TRBV12-3/TRBV12-4 | TRBD2 | medium-sized | TGTGCCAGCAGTTTACTAGCGGGAGGCACCGGGGAGCTGTTTTTT | CASSLLAGGTGELFF
TRBJ2-1 | TRBV6-2/TRBV6-3 | TRBD2 | few | TGTGCCAGCAGGAACTGGGGACTAGCGGGAAACTACAATGAGCAGTTCTTC | CASRNWGLAGNYNEQFF
TRBJ2-3 | TRBV12-3/TRBV12-4 | TRBD2 | medium-sized | TGTGCCAGCAGTTGGACTAGCGGAAGCACAGATACGCAGTATTTT | CASSWTSGSTDTQYF
TRBJ2-1 | TRBV28 | TRBD2 | many | TGTGCCAGCAGTCCAGGCGGGAGGGATTACAATGAGCAGTTCTTC | CASSPGGRDYNEQFF
TRBJ2-1 | TRBV27 | TRBD2 | - | TGTGCCAGCAGTTTGGGGAGGGGCAGGGATGAGCAGTTCTTC | CASSLGRGRDEQFF
TRBJ2-1 | TRBV28 | TRBD2 | many | TGTGCCAGCAGTTTACGGACTAGCGGGGGCAATGAGCAGTTCTTC | CASSLRTSGGNEQFF
TRBJ1-2 | TRBV6-5 | TRBD1 | medium-sized | TGTGCCAGCAGTTACTCGACAGGGATCTATGGCTACACCTTC | CASSYSTGIYGYTF